This T cell receptor beta chain was obtained from a study of CD8 T cells in ankylosing spondylitis. Study results and limitations: A motif of seven or eight highly homologous TCR beta variants was seen as apparently characteristic of ankylosing spondylitis blood. CD8+ disease-linked clones were present at relatively low frequencies in blood. Matched synovial fluid from ankylosing spondylitis patients was reported to be enriched for disease-linked clones.

Quantitative barcoded 5'-RACE was used to prepare TCR beta libraries. One entry per CDR3 protein, called by TCRdb with MiXCR from the 5' RACE reads. The profile shows about 390,000 distinct CDR3 sequences, about 22% of them singletons. Germline V lookup: CDR1 SQVTM, CDR2 ANQGSEA. V was clipped by 5 bases and J by 9 bases, with 8 bases between them. There are 10 residues in the CDR3. This clonotype appeared many times. Its antigen is not known. The chain couples TRBV29-1 to TRBJ2-1, with a tentative D call TRBD1 (5 bases). The receptor comes from a male donor with ankylosing spondylitis. The sample comprised blood, either unsorted or a sorted T cell fraction (not recorded which). CDR3 nucleotides: TGCAGCGTTTCCAGGGTTGAGCAGTTCTTC. Protein product: CSVSRVEQFF.